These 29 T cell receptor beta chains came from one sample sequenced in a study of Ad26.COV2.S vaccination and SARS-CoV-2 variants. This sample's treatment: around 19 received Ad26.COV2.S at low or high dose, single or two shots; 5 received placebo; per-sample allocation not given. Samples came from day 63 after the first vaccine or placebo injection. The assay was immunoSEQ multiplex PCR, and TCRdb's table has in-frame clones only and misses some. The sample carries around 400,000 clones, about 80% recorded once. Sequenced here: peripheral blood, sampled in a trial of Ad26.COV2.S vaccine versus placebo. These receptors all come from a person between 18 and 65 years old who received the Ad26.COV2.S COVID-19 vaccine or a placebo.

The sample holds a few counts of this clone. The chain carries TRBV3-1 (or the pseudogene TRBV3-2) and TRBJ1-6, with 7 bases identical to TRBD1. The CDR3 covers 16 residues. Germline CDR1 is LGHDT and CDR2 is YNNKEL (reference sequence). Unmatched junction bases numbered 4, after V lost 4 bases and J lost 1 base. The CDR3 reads CASSLLQGSYNSPLHF. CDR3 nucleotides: TGTGCCAGCAGCCTCCTACAGGGGTCCTATAATTCACCCCTCCACTTT.

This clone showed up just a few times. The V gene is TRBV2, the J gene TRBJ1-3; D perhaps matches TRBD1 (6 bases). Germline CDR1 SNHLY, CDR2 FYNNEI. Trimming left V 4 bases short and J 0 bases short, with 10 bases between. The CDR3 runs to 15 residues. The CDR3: CASSAGELSGNTIYF. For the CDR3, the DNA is TGTGCCAGCAGTGCAGGGGAACTCTCTGGAAACACCATATATTTT.

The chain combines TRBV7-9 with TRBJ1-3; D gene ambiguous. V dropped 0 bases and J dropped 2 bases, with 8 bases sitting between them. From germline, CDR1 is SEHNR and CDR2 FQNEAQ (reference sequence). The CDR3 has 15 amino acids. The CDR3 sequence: CASSLAGVAGNTIYF. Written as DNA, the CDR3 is TGTGCCAGCAGCTTAGCTGGGGTAGCTGGAAACACCATATATTTT.

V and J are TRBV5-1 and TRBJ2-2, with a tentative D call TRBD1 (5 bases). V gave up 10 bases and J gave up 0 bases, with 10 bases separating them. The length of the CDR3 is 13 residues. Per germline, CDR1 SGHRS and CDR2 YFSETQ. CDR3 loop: CAVWTPNTGELFF. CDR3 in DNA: TGCGCCGTATGGACACCGAACACCGGGGAGCTGTTTTTT.

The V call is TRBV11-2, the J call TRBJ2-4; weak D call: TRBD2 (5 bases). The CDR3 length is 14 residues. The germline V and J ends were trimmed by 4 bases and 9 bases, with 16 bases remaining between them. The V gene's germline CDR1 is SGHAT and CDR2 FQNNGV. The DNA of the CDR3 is TGTGCCAGCAGCTCGAACAGATACGGGATCATTCAGTACTTC. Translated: CASSSNRYGIIQYF.

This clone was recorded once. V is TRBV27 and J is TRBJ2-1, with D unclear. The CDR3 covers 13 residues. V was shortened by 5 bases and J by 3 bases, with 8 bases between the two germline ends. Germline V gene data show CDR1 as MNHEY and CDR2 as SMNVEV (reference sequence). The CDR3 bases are TGTGCCAGCAGTCTTACGGGCTACAATGAGCAGTTCTTC. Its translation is CASSLTGYNEQFF.

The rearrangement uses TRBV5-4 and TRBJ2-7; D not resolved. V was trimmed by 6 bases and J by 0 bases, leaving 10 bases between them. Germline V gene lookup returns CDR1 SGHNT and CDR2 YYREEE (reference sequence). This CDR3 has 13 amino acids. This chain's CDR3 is CASTRGPSYEQYF. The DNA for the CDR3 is TGTGCCAGCACCCGTGGCCCCTCCTACGAGCAGTACTTC.

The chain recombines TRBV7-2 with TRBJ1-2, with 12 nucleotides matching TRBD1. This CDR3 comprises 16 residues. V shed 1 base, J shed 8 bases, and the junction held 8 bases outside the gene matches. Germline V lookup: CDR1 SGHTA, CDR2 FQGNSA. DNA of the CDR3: TGTGCCAGCAGCTTAGTAGGGACAGGGGGCAAGTGGGGCTACACCTTC. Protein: CASSLVGTGGKWGYTF.

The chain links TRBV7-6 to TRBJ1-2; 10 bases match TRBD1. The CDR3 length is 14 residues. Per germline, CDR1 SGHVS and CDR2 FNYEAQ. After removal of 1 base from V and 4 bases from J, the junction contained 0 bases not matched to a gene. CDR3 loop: CASSLGTGGYGYTF. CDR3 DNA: TGTGCCAGCAGCTTAGGGACAGGGGGCTATGGCTACACCTTC.

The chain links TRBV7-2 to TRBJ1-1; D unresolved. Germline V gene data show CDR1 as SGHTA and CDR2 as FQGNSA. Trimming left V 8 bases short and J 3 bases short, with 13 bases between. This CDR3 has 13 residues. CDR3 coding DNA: TGTGCCAGCTCCGGGGAGGTGGACACTGAAGCTTTCTTT. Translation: CASSGEVDTEAFF.

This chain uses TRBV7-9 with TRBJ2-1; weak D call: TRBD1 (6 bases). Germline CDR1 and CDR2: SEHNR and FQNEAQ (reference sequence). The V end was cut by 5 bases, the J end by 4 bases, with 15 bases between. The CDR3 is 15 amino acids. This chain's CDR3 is CASSPKQGKYNEQFF. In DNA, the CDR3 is TGTGCCAGCAGCCCTAAGCAGGGGAAATACAATGAGCAGTTCTTC.

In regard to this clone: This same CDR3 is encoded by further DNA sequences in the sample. The CDR3: CSARNEKLFF. The CDR3 nucleotides are TGCAGTGCTCGAAATGAAAAACTGTTTTTT. V usage is TRBV20-1 and J usage is TRBJ1-4; no definite D call. The CDR3 has 10 amino acids. The ends were cut back, 5 bases at V and 5 bases at J, with 3 bases in the middle. CDR1 and CDR2 (germline): DFQATT, SNEGSKA (reference sequence).

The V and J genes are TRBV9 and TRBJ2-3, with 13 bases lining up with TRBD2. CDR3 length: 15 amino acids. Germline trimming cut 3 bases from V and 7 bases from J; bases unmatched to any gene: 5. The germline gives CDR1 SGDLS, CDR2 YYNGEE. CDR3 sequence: CASSETSGGAYTQYF. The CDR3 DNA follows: TGTGCCAGCAGCGAAACTAGCGGGGGGGCGTATACGCAGTATTTT.

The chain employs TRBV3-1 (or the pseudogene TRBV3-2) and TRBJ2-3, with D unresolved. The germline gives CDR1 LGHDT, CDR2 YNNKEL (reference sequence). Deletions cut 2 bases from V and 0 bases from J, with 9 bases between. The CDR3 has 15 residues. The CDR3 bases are TGTGCCAGCAGCCAACGCGGTGCTAGCACAGATACGCAGTATTTT. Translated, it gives CASSQRGASTDTQYF.

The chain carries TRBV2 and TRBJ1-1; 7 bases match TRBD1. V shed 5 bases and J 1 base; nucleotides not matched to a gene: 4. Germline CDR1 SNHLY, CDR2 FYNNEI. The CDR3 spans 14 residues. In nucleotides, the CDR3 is TGTGCCAGCAGTTTAACAGGGGAGAACACTGAAGCTTTCTTT. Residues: CASSLTGENTEAFF.

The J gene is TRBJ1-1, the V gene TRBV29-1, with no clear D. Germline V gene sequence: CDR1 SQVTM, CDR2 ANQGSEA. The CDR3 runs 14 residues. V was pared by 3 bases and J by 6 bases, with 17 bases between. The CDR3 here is CSVEQGGTGAEAFF. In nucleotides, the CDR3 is TGCAGCGTTGAGCAAGGCGGTACGGGCGCTGAAGCTTTCTTT.

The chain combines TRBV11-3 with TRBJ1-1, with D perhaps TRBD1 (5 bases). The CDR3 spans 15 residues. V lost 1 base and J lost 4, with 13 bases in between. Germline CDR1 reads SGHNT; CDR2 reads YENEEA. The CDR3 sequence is CASSLVPGKGTEAFF. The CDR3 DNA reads TGTGCCAGCAGCTTAGTTCCAGGGAAGGGCACTGAAGCTTTCTTT.

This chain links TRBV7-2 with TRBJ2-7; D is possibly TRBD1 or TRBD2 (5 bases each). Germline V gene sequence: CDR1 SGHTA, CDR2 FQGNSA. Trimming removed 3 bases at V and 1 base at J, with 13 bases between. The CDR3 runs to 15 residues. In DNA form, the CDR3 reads TGTGCCAGCAGCTTGACCGGGACCGTATCCTACGAGCAGTACTTC. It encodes CASSLTGTVSYEQYF.

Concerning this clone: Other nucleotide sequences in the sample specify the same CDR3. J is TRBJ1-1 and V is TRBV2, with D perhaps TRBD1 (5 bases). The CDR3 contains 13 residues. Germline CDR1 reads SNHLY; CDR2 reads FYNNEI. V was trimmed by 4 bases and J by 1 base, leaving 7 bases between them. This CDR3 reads CASSVGQNTEAFF. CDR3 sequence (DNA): TGTGCCAGCAGTGTGGGGCAGAACACTGAAGCTTTCTTT. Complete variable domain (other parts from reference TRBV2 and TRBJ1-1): EPEVTQTPSHQVTQMGQEVILRCVPISNHLYFYWYRQILGQKVEFLVSFYNNEISEKSEIFDDQFSVERPDGSNFTLKIRSTKLEDSAMYFCASSVGQNTEAFFGQGTRLTVV.

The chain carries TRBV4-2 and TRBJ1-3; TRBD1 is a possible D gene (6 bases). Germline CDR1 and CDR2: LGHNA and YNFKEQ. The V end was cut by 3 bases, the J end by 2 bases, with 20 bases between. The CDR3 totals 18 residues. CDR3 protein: CASSQGVIGGGAGNTIYF. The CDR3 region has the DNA TGTGCCAGCAGCCAGGGTGTTATTGGGGGCGGGGCTGGAAACACCATATATTTT.

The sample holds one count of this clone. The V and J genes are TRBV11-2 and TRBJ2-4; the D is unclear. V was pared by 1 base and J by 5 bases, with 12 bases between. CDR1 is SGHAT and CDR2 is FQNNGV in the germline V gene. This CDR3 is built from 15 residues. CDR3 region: CASSLAGNSQNIQYF. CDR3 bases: TGTGCCAGCAGCTTAGCGGGCAATTCCCAAAACATTCAGTACTTC.

CDR3 protein: CSASPHASYNEQFF. The CDR3 DNA reads as TGCAGTGCTAGTCCTCACGCCTCCTACAATGAGCAGTTCTTC. This chain uses TRBV20-1 with TRBJ2-1, with D uncertain. This CDR3 region has 14 residues. The V end was cut by 3 bases, the J end by 0 bases, with 9 bases between. Germline-derived CDR1 and CDR2 are DFQATT and SNEGSKA (reference sequence).

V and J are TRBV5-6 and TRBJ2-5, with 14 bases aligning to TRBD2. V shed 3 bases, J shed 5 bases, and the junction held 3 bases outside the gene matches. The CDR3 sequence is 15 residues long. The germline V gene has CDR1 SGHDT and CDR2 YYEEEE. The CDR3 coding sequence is TGTGCCAGCAGCTCAGGGACTAGCGGGGGCGAGACCCAGTACTTC. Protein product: CASSSGTSGGETQYF.

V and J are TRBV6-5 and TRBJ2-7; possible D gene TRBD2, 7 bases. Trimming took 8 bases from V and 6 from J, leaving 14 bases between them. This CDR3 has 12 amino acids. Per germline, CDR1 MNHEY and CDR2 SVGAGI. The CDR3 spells CASGGAGAEQYF. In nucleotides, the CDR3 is TGTGCCAGCGGGGGGGCGGGAGCCGAGCAGTACTTC.

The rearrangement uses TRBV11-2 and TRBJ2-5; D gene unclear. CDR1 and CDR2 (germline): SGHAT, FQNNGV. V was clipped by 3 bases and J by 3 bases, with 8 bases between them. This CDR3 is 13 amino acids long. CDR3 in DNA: TGTGCCAGCAGCTTCGGAGTTAAAGAGACCCAGTACTTC. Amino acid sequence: CASSFGVKETQYF.

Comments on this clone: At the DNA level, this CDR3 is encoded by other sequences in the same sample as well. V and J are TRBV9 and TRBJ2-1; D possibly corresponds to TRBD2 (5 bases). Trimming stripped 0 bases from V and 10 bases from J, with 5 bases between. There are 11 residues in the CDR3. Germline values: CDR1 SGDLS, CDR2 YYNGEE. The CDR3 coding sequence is TGTGCCAGCAGCGTAGGCGGGGAGCAGTTCTTC. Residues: CASSVGGEQFF.

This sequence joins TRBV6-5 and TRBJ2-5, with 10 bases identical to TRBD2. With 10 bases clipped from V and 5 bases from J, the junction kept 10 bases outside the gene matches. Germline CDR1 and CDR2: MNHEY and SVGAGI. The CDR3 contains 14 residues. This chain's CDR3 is CATGAGGPGETQYF. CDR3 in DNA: TGTGCCACGGGAGCGGGAGGGCCGGGGGAGACCCAGTACTTC.

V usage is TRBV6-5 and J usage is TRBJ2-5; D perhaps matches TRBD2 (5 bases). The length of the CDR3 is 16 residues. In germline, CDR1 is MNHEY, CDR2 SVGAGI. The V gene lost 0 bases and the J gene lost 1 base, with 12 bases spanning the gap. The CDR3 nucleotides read TGTGCCAGCAGTTACTCCCCAAGAGGACTCCAAGAGACCCAGTACTTC. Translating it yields CASSYSPRGLQETQYF.

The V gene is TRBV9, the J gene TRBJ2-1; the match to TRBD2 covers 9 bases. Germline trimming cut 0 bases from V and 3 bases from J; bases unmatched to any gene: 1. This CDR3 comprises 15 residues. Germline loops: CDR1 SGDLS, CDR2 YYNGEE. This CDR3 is CASSVERGDYNEQFF. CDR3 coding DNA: TGTGCCAGCAGCGTAGAGCGGGGGGACTACAATGAGCAGTTCTTC. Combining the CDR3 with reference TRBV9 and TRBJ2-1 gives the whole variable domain DSGVTQTPKHLITATGQRVTLRCSPRSGDLSVYWYQQSLDQGLQFLIQYYNGEERAKGNILERFSAQQFPDLHSELNLSSLELGDSALYFCASSVERGDYNEQFFGPGTRLTVL.